The 6 T cell receptor beta chains below all came from one sample that was sequenced in a study of radiation and T cells in renal cell carcinoma. Time point here: blood 2 weeks post-SBRT. Treatment reported: 15 Gy SBRT to primary tumor, nephrectomy 4 weeks later. TCRdb keeps only in-frame clones here, not all; method: immunoSEQ multiplex PCR. Of 150,000 to 190,000 clones listed, approximately 88% were seen once; the top ten hold over 10%. Sample: blood, taken from a patient whose treatment included radiotherapy and nephrectomy. The receptors derive from a woman between 50 and 59 years old with renal cell carcinoma.

V usage is TRBV11-2 and J usage is TRBJ1-6; D is unclear. CDR3 length equals 15 residues. V was shortened by 5 bases and J by 0 bases, with 8 bases between the two germline ends. The V gene's germline CDR1 is SGHAT and CDR2 FQNNGV. The CDR3 loop reads CASSPLSSYNSPLHF. CDR3 coding DNA: TGTGCCAGCAGCCCTTTAAGCTCCTATAATTCACCCCTCCACTTT.

V usage is TRBV6-1 and J usage is TRBJ1-4; D is undetermined. The CDR3 is 14 amino acids. Germline values: CDR1 MNHNS, CDR2 SASEGT. V lost 7 bases and J lost 8, with 17 bases in between. CDR3 nucleotide sequence: TGTGCCAGCATCCGTATAGCAAGAAAGGAAAAACTGTTTTTT. Amino acid sequence: CASIRIARKEKLFF.

This clone was counted a single time. This sequence joins TRBV11-3 and TRBJ2-1; TRBD2 matches at 11 bases. J lost 7 bases, V lost 1 base, and 6 bases had no gene match. There are 16 residues in the CDR3. From germline, CDR1 is SGHNT and CDR2 YENEEA. The CDR3 loop is CASSLVSGGAGNEQFF. CDR3 DNA: TGTGCCAGCAGCTTAGTTAGCGGGGGGGCTGGGAATGAGCAGTTCTTC.

J is TRBJ2-4 and V is TRBV7-9; D unclear. This CDR3 comprises 15 residues. CDR1 is SEHNR and CDR2 is FQNEAQ in the germline V gene (reference sequence). Deletions cut 5 bases from V and 2 bases from J, with 13 bases between. DNA of the CDR3: TGTGCCAGCAGCATGAGAACCGACCCCAAAAACATTCAGTACTTC. This gives the protein CASSMRTDPKNIQYF.

The chain combines TRBV5-4 with TRBJ2-3; weak D call: TRBD2 (6 bases). Germline CDR1 and CDR2: SGHNT and YYREEE (reference sequence). The CDR3 is made up of 15 amino acids. V was shortened by 4 bases and J by 4 bases, with 16 bases between the two germline ends. Here the CDR3 DNA reads TGTGCCAGCAGCCTCGACCGGGGGTGGGCAGATACGCAGTATTTT. The encoded protein is CASSLDRGWADTQYF.

V is TRBV9 and J is TRBJ2-7, with TRBD2 matching 7 bases. This CDR3 comprises 13 residues. Per the germline V gene, CDR1 is SGDLS and CDR2 is YYNGEE. V gave up 4 bases and J gave up 5 bases; unmatched junction bases: 6. The CDR3 is CASSQGGGDEQYF. In DNA, the CDR3 is TGTGCCAGCAGCCAGGGTGGGGGGGACGAGCAGTACTTC.